At least ten counts were recorded for the clone carrying this T cell receptor beta chain. Antigen: not known. There are 13 residues in the CDR3. Germline trimming cut 7 bases from V and 0 bases from J; bases unmatched to any gene: 4. Looked up from germline, CDR1 is DFQATT and CDR2 is SNEGSKA (reference sequence). Unique molecular identifiers featured in how the TCRbeta library was prepared. TCRdb used MiXCR to reprocess the PCR reads, holding one entry per CDR3 protein. The top ten clones hold just over 2% of a sample with about 490,000 distinct CDR3 sequences, under 12% of them seen once. This sample was taken from a study of T-cell reconstitution after alpha-beta-depleted transplantation in children. General study results and limits: Some patients owed their high day-60 TCRbeta diversity to surviving recipient T cells and thymic progenitors. Diversity and T-cell counts at one year after transplant derived mostly from new T cells.

The TCR sequence derives from a child aged 2 to 15 with inherited bone marrow failure, due to receive a stem cell transplant. Sequenced here: PBMCs, sampled before TCRalphabeta/CD19-depleted stem cell transplant. J is TRBJ2-3 and V is TRBV20-1, with 7 positions matching TRBD2. The CDR3 DNA is TGCAGTGTCTTTAGCGGGAGCACAGATACGCAGTATTTT. Amino acid sequence: CSVFSGSTDTQYF.